What follows are 15 T cell receptor beta chains derived from one specimen sequenced in a study of OX40 agonist ivuxolimab in advanced cancers. Libraries were prepared by immunoSEQ multiplex PCR; TCRdb keeps only in-frame clonotypes and omits some of them. In the table there are roughly 60,000 clones, 90% to 95% of which are singletons. The sample here was CD4+ or CD8+ T cells sorted from blood, taken in a trial of the OX40 agonist ivuxolimab. The receptors were gathered from an adult with an advanced solid tumor such as melanoma, head and neck, liver or kidney cancer.

The chain has TRBV7-3 and TRBJ2-2; 7 bases are a match to TRBD2. Germline V CDR1 and CDR2: SGHTA, FQGTGA. Germline trimming cut 0 bases from V and 2 bases from J; bases unmatched to any gene: 6. CDR3 length equals 17 residues. CDR3 sequence reads: CASSLTLTSVNTGELFF. CDR3 in DNA: TGTGCCAGCAGCTTAACCCTCACTAGCGTCAACACCGGGGAGCTGTTTTTT.

The V and J genes are TRBV7-2 and TRBJ2-5, with D tentatively TRBD1 (6 bases). CDR3 length: 14 residues. V was shortened by 4 bases and J by 1 base, with 10 bases between the two germline ends. CDR1 and CDR2 (germline): SGHTA, FQGNSA. The CDR3 sequence: CASSSLTGQETQYF. In DNA form, the CDR3 reads TGTGCCAGCAGCTCCCTGACAGGCCAAGAGACCCAGTACTTC.

V gene TRBV27 combines with J gene TRBJ1-2, with a weak D call TRBD1 (6 bases). Germline CDR1 is MNHEY and CDR2 is SMNVEV (reference sequence). CDR3 length: 12 amino acids. With 6 bases removed from V and 14 bases from J, the gap between germline ends came to 19 bases. Written as DNA, the CDR3 is TGTGCCAGCAGCCCTCAGGGGAGGGATCAGACCTTC. Encoded protein: CASSPQGRDQTF.

The CDR3 here is CASSASTAGVRNSYEQYF. As DNA, the CDR3 is TGTGCCAGCAGCGCTTCGACGGCGGGGGTCCGGAACTCCTACGAGCAGTACTTC. The chain joins TRBV7-9 to TRBJ2-7, with 7 nucleotides matching TRBD2. This CDR3 spans 18 amino acids. Germline V gives CDR1 SEHNR, CDR2 FQNEAQ (reference sequence). V lost 5 bases, J lost 0 bases, and 16 bases stayed unmatched.

This chain links TRBV4-1 with TRBJ2-1; D may correspond to TRBD1 or TRBD2 (5 bases each). Looked up from germline, CDR1 is MGHRA and CDR2 is YSYEKL. This CDR3 is built from 15 residues. V shed 5 bases and J shed 8 bases, with 19 bases lying between them. CDR3 sequence: CASSSAAGRGDEQFF. Here the CDR3 DNA reads TGCGCCAGCAGCAGTGCGGCAGGGAGAGGCGATGAGCAGTTCTTC.

This sequence joins TRBV6-5 and TRBJ2-7; 7 bases agree with TRBD1. Germline V lookup: CDR1 MNHEY, CDR2 SVGAGI. The CDR3 is 14 amino acids. V was pared by 6 bases and J by 2 bases, with 7 bases of the junction left unmatched. Written as DNA, the CDR3 is TGTGCCAGCAGCTCGACAGGGATGGCCTACGAGCAGTACTTC. Translated: CASSSTGMAYEQYF.

The count of this clone is one. V usage is TRBV5-6 and J usage is TRBJ2-1, with D perhaps TRBD1 (6 bases). Germline CDR1 is SGHDT and CDR2 is YYEEEE. CDR3 size: 13 residues. Trimming stripped 0 bases from V and 10 bases from J, with 11 bases between. The CDR3 reads CASSLVQGTEQFF. In DNA form, the CDR3 reads TGTGCCAGCAGCTTGGTCCAGGGGACAGAGCAGTTCTTC.

This chain connects TRBV7-9 to TRBJ2-7; 7 bases map to TRBD1. V lost 4 bases to trimming and J lost 3 bases; unmatched junction nucleotides: 9. Germline V CDR1 and CDR2: SEHNR, FQNEAQ (reference sequence). This CDR3 has 15 amino acids. The CDR3 region is CASSSLGTAVYEQYF. The CDR3 bases are TGTGCCAGCAGCTCATTGGGGACAGCGGTCTACGAGCAGTACTTC.

This clone was observed a handful of times. The CDR3 protein is CASSSADGGDRNEQFF. The CDR3 DNA reads TGTGCCAGCAGTTCAGCGGACGGGGGGGATCGGAATGAGCAGTTCTTC. The chain joins TRBV27 to TRBJ2-1, with 8 bases identical to TRBD2. Trimming took 4 bases from V and 7 from J; bases not matched to a gene: 12. Germline V gene data show CDR1 as MNHEY and CDR2 as SMNVEV (reference sequence). The CDR3 has 16 amino acids.

The chain employs TRBV2 and TRBJ2-7; no reliable D call. The CDR3 sequence is 14 residues long. Trimming shortened V by 7 bases and J by 4 bases, and 17 bases separated the two germline ends. Germline CDR1 SNHLY, CDR2 FYNNEI. The chain's CDR3 is CASKQSPLGYEQYF. CDR3 DNA sequence: TGTGCCAGCAAACAATCACCTCTCGGTTACGAGCAGTACTTC.

The chain employs TRBV9 and TRBJ2-3, with D maybe TRBD2 (6 bases). Looked up from germline, CDR1 is SGDLS and CDR2 is YYNGEE. Trimming removed 3 bases from V and 0 bases from J, with 11 bases in between. The CDR3 is made up of 15 amino acids. The CDR3 spells CASSDPGTSTDTQYF. CDR3 DNA: TGTGCCAGCAGCGACCCCGGGACTAGCACAGATACGCAGTATTTT.

This chain joins TRBV9 and TRBJ2-1; TRBD2 is a possible D gene (5 bases). Trimming removed 4 bases from V and 5 bases from J, with 13 bases in between. The length of the CDR3 is 14 residues. Germline V gives CDR1 SGDLS, CDR2 YYNGEE. CDR3 amino acids: CASSPGLADNEQFF. In nucleotides, the CDR3 is TGTGCCAGCAGCCCCGGTCTAGCTGACAATGAGCAGTTCTTC.

The chain uses TRBV27 and TRBJ2-1, with a tentative D call TRBD2 (7 bases). The germline V gene has CDR1 MNHEY and CDR2 SMNVEV (reference sequence). The CDR3 is 15 residues long. The germline V and J ends were trimmed by 8 bases and 3 bases, with 17 bases remaining between them. The CDR3 coding sequence is TGTGCCAGCGGCGTTACAGGGACTATCTACAATGAGCAGTTCTTC. Protein sequence: CASGVTGTIYNEQFF.

Note on this clone: This same CDR3 is encoded by further DNA sequences in the sample. The chain recombines TRBV6-5 with TRBJ1-1, with D possibly being TRBD1 (5 bases). Deletions cut 2 bases from V and 1 base from J, with 5 bases between. The germline CDR1 and CDR2 sequences are MNHEY and SVGAGI. The CDR3 covers 13 residues. CDR3 nucleotide sequence: TGTGCCAGCAGTTACGGGGGGAACACTGAAGCTTTCTTT. Its protein product is CASSYGGNTEAFF.

The rearrangement links TRBV29-1 to TRBJ1-1; D might be TRBD1 (6 bases). The germline CDR1 and CDR2 sequences are SQVTM and ANQGSEA. The CDR3 loop spans 14 amino acids. V lost 3 bases to trimming and J lost 4 bases, with 15 bases between them. CDR3 residues: CSVDPGVGPTEAFF. In DNA, the CDR3 is TGCAGCGTTGACCCAGGGGTAGGTCCCACTGAAGCTTTCTTT.